This TCR beta chain appears in the sequencing data of a study of vaccination effects on CD4 cells after COVID-19. About the study: All study participants received two doses of BNT162b2 or mRNA-1273 vaccine. A couple of convalescent patients provided samples 16 days and one week prevaccination.

Study-wide points: Clones arising from infection and from vaccination showed marked clonal contraction late after vaccination.

This clone has more than one count but fewer than ten. Its antigen is not known. Trimming cost V 4 bases and J 7 bases, with 9 bases left between them. The CDR3 totals 13 residues. Germline V gives CDR1 SGHRS, CDR2 YFSETQ. This table comes from immunoSEQ multiplex PCR, and its TCRdb copy is limited to in-frame clones, with some not included. This table has around 40,000 clones, about two thirds appearing once. Antigen-specific CD4+ T cell clonotypes were called by their expansion after viral peptide-pool culture in ViraFEST. Following 10 days of culture, CD4+ T cells were isolated. From March to December 2020, the person had a SARS-CoV-2 infection that was confirmed by PCR. At days 3 and 7, half of the medium was exchanged for IL-2 medium.

This receptor was taken from a human donor who had a prior SARS-CoV-2 infection. The specimen was CD4+ T cells from PBMCs cultured with a peptide pool, collected before COVID-19 vaccination. The V call is TRBV5-1, the J call TRBJ1-6; a weak D match, TRBD1 (6 bases). In DNA form, the CDR3 reads TGCGCCAGCAGCGTTACAGGGAATTCACCCCTCCACTTT. It translates to CASSVTGNSPLHF.